The present T cell receptor beta chain was sequenced within a study of blood T cell repertoires in COVID-19. CDR1 and CDR2 from the germline V gene are SGHRS and YFSETQ. The V segment lost 4 bases and the J segment 7 bases; nucleotides outside the gene matches: 7. This CDR3 is built from 14 residues. This clone was observed a single time. Data came from immunoSEQ multiplex PCR; TCRdb stores just in-frame clones and leaves some out. In the table there are around 46,000 clones, 80% to 90% of which are singletons. This clonotype was sampled from an elderly woman with COVID-19, enrolled during active disease. The sample was peripheral blood. The chain uses TRBV5-1 and TRBJ2-2; 7 bases are a match to TRBD2. The CDR3 spells CASSRGVADGELFF. The DNA of the CDR3 is TGCGCCAGCAGCCGGGGGGTGGCAGACGGGGAGCTGTTTTTT.